These T cell receptor beta chains were read from a single sample in a study of cytomegalovirus exposure and HLA in healthy donors. Using immunoSEQ multiplex PCR, the repertoire was profiled, and TCRdb retains in-frame clones only, with some absent. This sample has 95,000 to 150,000 clones, with 70% to 75% found just once. Sequencing used PBMCs. Receptors originate from a woman aged 40-49 years in good health and CMV-seronegative. Each CDR3 is given with its conserved first and last residue. Fields, in order: J gene, D gene, V gene, clone size, CDR3 protein, CDR3 DNA. D genes are given only for firm matches. For some rows the clone size is stated as once, few or many, or as a class when expanded; others skip it.

TRBJ1-4 | - | TRBV25-1 | few | CASSDNWEGLNEKLFF | TGTGCCAGCAGTGATAATTGGGAGGGGCTGAATGAAAAACTGTTTTTT
TRBJ2-3 | - | TRBV21-1 | - | CASKTSGRVTHTQYF | TGTGCCAGCAAAACTAGCGGGAGGGTTACTCATACGCAGTATTTT
TRBJ2-7 | TRBD2 | TRBV13 | - | CASSLGGLAGAWGEQYF | TGTGCCAGCAGCTTAGGGGGACTAGCGGGGGCCTGGGGCGAGCAGTACTTC
TRBJ2-7 | - | TRBV19 | - | CASSRQPDSYEQYF | TGTGCCAGTAGCCGACAGCCAGACTCCTACGAGCAGTACTTC
TRBJ2-1 | - | TRBV7-3 | - | CASSLTRSSYNEQFF | TGTGCCAGCAGCCTCACTAGGAGCTCCTACAATGAGCAGTTCTTC
TRBJ2-1 | - | TRBV7-2 | - | CASSPRVYSYNEQFF | TGTGCCAGCAGCCCGAGGGTCTACTCCTACAATGAGCAGTTCTTC
TRBJ2-1 | TRBD2 | TRBV2 | few | CASSTRGSLYNEQFF | TGTGCCAGCAGCACGCGGGGGAGCCTTTACAATGAGCAGTTCTTC
TRBJ2-2 | TRBD1 | TRBV14 | - | CASSQEGRNRGWTGELFF | TGTGCCAGCAGCCAAGAAGGGCGGAACAGGGGGTGGACCGGGGAGCTGTTTTTT
TRBJ2-3 | TRBD1 | TRBV5-1 | once | CASSWRQGDADTQYF | TGCGCCAGCAGCTGGCGACAGGGGGACGCAGATACGCAGTATTTT
TRBJ2-5 | - | TRBV14 | - | CASTTGEDQETQYF | TGTGCCAGCACAACAGGGGAGGACCAAGAGACCCAGTACTTC
TRBJ2-1 | - | TRBV5-4 | - | CASSLGGTFYNEQFF | TGTGCCAGCAGCTTGGGCGGCACCTTCTACAATGAGCAGTTCTTC
TRBJ1-6 | TRBD1 | TRBV7-8 | - | CASTPQGANSPLHF | TGTGCCAGCACCCCACAGGGGGCGAATTCACCCCTCCACTTT
TRBJ1-2 | TRBD1 | TRBV27 | - | CASSLGGTGIYGYTF | TGTGCCAGCAGTCTGGGCGGGACAGGGATCTATGGCTACACCTTC
TRBJ1-4 | TRBD1 | TRBV11-2 | - | CASSTRQGANEKLFF | TGTGCCAGCAGCACGCGACAGGGTGCTAATGAAAAACTGTTTTTT
TRBJ2-4 | TRBD1 | TRBV7-2 | - | CASSWTGLAKNIQYF | TGTGCCAGCAGCTGGACAGGCTTAGCCAAAAACATTCAGTACTTC
TRBJ2-7 | TRBD2 | TRBV4-2 | few | CASSQGQAGGPQEQYF | TGTGCCAGCAGCCAAGGACAGGCGGGAGGGCCGCAGGAGCAGTACTTC
TRBJ1-1 | TRBD1 | TRBV18 | - | CASSGQGATSNEAFF | TGTGCCAGCTCAGGGCAGGGGGCTACATCCAACGAAGCTTTCTTT
TRBJ2-1 | TRBD2 | TRBV4-1 | - | CASSQDPGTSGSYNEQFF | TGCGCCAGCAGCCAAGATCCCGGGACTAGCGGCTCCTACAATGAGCAGTTCTTC
TRBJ1-4 | TRBD1 | TRBV4-1 | once | CASSQPDREGEKLFF | TGCGCCAGCAGCCAGCCGGACAGGGAAGGGGAAAAACTGTTTTTT